This T cell receptor beta chain was observed in a study of cytomegalovirus exposure and HLA in healthy donors. The V and J ends lost 3 bases and 10 bases, in that order; junction bases with no gene match: 4. The CDR3 has 13 residues. Germline CDR1 is MGHRA and CDR2 is YSYEKL. 60 Vbeta and 13 Jbeta primers were used in PCR. Profiled with immunoSEQ multiplex PCR; TCRdb holds only in-frame clones, not every one. The table has about 95,000 clones, 78% seen once. About this clone: Its antigen is unidentified.

Broader study findings: The study recorded over 150 TCR beta chains that were cytomegalovirus-associated. The classifier, whose performance was assessed in both the original and validation cohorts, reportedly diagnosed cytomegalovirus status with high specificity and sensitivity. In a later analysis, a missense DCLRE1C variant was linked to TCR beta V- and J-gene trimming. About 87% or about 30% of the time was how often most TCR beta V segments were productive, according to an earlier analysis.

This receptor was taken from a woman in her 40s in good health and CMV-seropositive. This chain joins TRBV4-1 and TRBJ1-1; 11 bases map to TRBD1. The material sequenced was PBMCs. This CDR3 reads CASSQGTGGRAFF. CDR3 nucleotides: TGCGCCAGCAGCCAGGGGACAGGGGGTAGAGCTTTCTTT.